This TCR beta chain was captured by sequencing in a study of shared clonotypes between healthy human individuals. Study background: A few men and a couple of women, aged 18 to 49, were donors. Each donor's CD4 naive and CD4 memory cells filled three plates apiece, CD8 naive two, and CD8 memory one.

The assay was immunoSEQ multiplex PCR, and TCRdb's table has in-frame clones only and misses some. The table lists about 1 million clones, approximately 70% of them singletons, with over 1.3% in the top ten. Germline lookup yields CDR1 SEHNR and CDR2 FQNEAQ (reference sequence). V was cut by 5 bases and J by 10 bases, with 18 bases left in between. The CDR3 contains 15 residues. Each of the donors was a healthy adult who was HIV-negative and had not had a recent acute infection or vaccination. The V and J genes are TRBV7-9 and TRBJ1-6; no clear D. The sequence was obtained from a man aged 18-30 years in good health. Specimen: memory CD4+ T cells sorted from blood. Stated subset: CD45RA-negative fraction. As DNA, the CDR3 is TGTGCCAGCAGCCCGCCCTTAGGGATGGTGTCACCCCTCCACTTT. Its translation is CASSPPLGMVSPLHF.